What follows is one T cell receptor (beta chain) and its context. The antigen it recognizes is unknown. No qualities accompany the bases; no much larger clone lies one base away. Genomic DNA was isolated from the sorted cells so that the TCRbeta CDR3 region could be sequenced. The immunoSEQ Assay was used for sequencing of TCRbeta CDR3 regions. In TCRdb, the immuneACCESS table is reduced to in-frame sequences with V and J assigned. These tables do not hold every clone; where another copy was compared, an unresolved V gene accounts for under half, and the others remain unexplained. The sample table contains about 100,000 clones; only one count was recorded for about 89% of them. The ten largest clones capture roughly 0.15% of the sample. The trial excluded patients who had a history of autoimmune disease or were on systemic immunosuppression. Peripheral blood for TCR sequencing was collected from all dose cohorts at baseline, on cycle 4 day 1, and on cycle 7 day 1. The samples were drawn from a first-in-human, open-label, multicenter phase I dose-escalation trial of ivuxolimab. Adults with locally advanced or metastatic melanoma, renal cell carcinoma, hepatocellular carcinoma or head and neck squamous cell carcinoma were enrolled in the trial. CD4+ and CD8+ T cells were sorted separately from peripheral blood before TCR sequencing.

This record belongs to a study of OX40 agonist ivuxolimab in advanced cancers. For the study in its entirety: Ivuxolimab, which targeted the costimulatory receptor OX40 (CD134), was an agonistic, fully human IgG2 monoclonal antibody. Prior anti-PD-1, anti-PD-L1 or anti-CTLA-4 therapy was permitted, and roughly two fifths of dose-escalation patients had received checkpoint inhibitors. Of the roughly 52 dose-escalation patients, hepatocellular carcinoma was present in approximately 20, melanoma in about 15, renal cell carcinoma in 9 and head and neck cancer in 9. The paper covers the monotherapy dose-escalation part of the phase I ivuxolimab trial, which included N of about 56 patients. The dose-escalation cohort was roughly 83% male with a mean age of approximately 60 years, ranging from roughly 23 to 90. Peripheral TCRbeta sequencing aimed to test whether ivuxolimab altered TCR sequence diversity and caused clonal T-cell expansion. Intravenous ivuxolimab was administered to patients every 2 weeks at six dose levels: 0.01, 0.1, 0.3, 1.5, 3 and 10 mg/kg. Partial responses occurred in three dose-escalation patients: two with cutaneous melanoma and one with hepatocellular carcinoma. Study-wide findings and limitations: Clonal expansion of both CD4+ and CD8+ blood T cells was observed from baseline to week 6 at doses 0.1 to 3.0 mg/kg. In the 0.1-3.0 mg/kg groups, partial responders were among the patients with the lowest normalized peripheral clonal expansion, particularly in CD8+ T cells. Low levels of normalized T-cell clonal expansion were also seen in some patients who did not respond. On average, CD8+ T cells showed more expanded clones than CD4+ T cells after ivuxolimab. The antigen specificity of the clonally expanded peripheral T cells was not determined.

The CDR3 covers 15 residues, taking in both the cysteine and the phenylalanine. Here the CDR3 DNA is all that survives: 45 bases in frame from base 1. A distance of 15 bases separates the germline ends of V and J, which lose 4 bases and 4 bases respectively. CDR1 and CDR2 are drawn from the germline V gene: SGHRS, YFSETQ. The sample was CD4+ or CD8+ T cells sorted from blood, taken in a trial of the OX40 agonist ivuxolimab. The TCR comes from an adult with an advanced solid tumor such as melanoma, head and neck, liver or kidney cancer. The V and J segments used are TRBV5-1 and TRBJ1-3; possibly the D gene is TRBD1, per 6 matching bases. The CDR3 region has the sequence CASSDRTGMGNTIYF. The bases read TGCGCCAGCAGCGACAGGACGGGGATGGGAAACACCATATATTTT.